This TCR beta chain was identified in a study of T-cell reconstitution after alpha-beta-depleted transplantation in children (dated by TCRdb to about 2016). Describing the broader study: T-cell immune reconstitution after TCRalphabeta/CD19-depleted allogeneic hematopoietic cell transplantation in children was quantitatively tracked in the study by means of TCR repertoire profiling.

The library was built by means of PCR. TCRdb records Illumina HiSeq 2500 as the sequencer. TCR library preparation used molecular barcoding, with unique molecular identifiers applied to normalize quantification of the TCRbeta repertoire. The public reads were run again by TCRdb, first through fastp at Q25 and then through MiXCR, and only productive beta chains were kept. Rows merge per CDR3 protein into single entries with the most common DNA and genes. The sample table lists approximately 270,000 distinct CDR3 sequences, 9.9% of them with a count of one. Over 9.5% of the sample is held by the ten biggest clonotypes. This clonotype was found a few times. Its antigen remains unidentified. No base-level quality is on record; no much larger clone is a single base apart. The germline ends are 10 bases apart after V is trimmed by 5 bases and J by 8 bases. CDR1 SEHNR and CDR2 FQNEAQ were looked up in the germline V gene (reference sequence). Measured from the cysteine to the phenylalanine, the CDR3 is 12 residues long. Left in the record is the CDR3 DNA by itself, 36 bases read in frame from the first base.

The chain is assembled from TRBV7-9 and TRBJ2-1; the D gene is unclear. Source: PBMCs from the stem cell graft donor, taken from the stem cell graft. The TCR was taken from a human donor who donated a stem cell graft to a child with SCID. The CDR3 is CASSPGPHEQFF. The DNA reads TGTGCCAGCAGCCCGGGCCCTCATGAGCAGTTCTTC.